The clone carrying this TCR beta chain came up a few times. The antigen remains undetermined. Germline values: CDR1 MNHNS, CDR2 SASEGT. This CDR3 spans 13 amino acids. Losses at the gene ends were 6 bases for V and 1 base for J; bases not matched to a gene: 2. These data originate in a study of beta chain features in type 1 diabetes. Populations isolated by sorting all had purity greater than 95%. General study results and limits: Cells carrying high TCR expression could end up over-represented when cDNA is sequenced. The study found moderately but significantly shorter TCRB CDR3s in all four CD4+ subsets of Type 1 diabetes patients.

cDNA synthesis used the whole RNA isolate, giving expressed TCRB sequences. Produced via immunoSEQ multiplex PCR; TCRdb's table is partial and in-frame only. The sample records 200,000 to 300,000 clones, 9.5% to 13% being singletons. The chain couples TRBV6-1 to TRBJ1-2, with 7 bases that match TRBD1. Source material: naive CD4+ T cells from blood. The receptor comes from a man between 25 and 39 years old with type 1 diabetes. The CDR3 sequence is CASRGDSNYGYTF. CDR3 sequence (DNA): TGTGCCAGCAGAGGGGACAGTAACTATGGCTACACCTTC.